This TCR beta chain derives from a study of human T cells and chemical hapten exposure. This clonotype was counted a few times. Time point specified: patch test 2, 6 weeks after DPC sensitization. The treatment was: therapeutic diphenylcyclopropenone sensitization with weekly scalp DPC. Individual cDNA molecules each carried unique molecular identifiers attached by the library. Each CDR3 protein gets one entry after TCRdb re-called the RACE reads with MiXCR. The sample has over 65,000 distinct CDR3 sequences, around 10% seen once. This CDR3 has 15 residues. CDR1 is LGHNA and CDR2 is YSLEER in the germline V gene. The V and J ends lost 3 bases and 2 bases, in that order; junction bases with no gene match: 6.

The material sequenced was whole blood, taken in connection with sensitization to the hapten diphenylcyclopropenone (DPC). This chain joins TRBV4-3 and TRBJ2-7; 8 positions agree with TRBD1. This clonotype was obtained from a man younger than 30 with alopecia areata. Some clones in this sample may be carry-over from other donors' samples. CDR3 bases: TGCGCCAGCAGCCACTCCGGGACAGGCACCTACGAGCAGTACTTC. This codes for CASSHSGTGTYEQYF.